These 20 T cell receptor beta chains came from one sample sequenced in a study of beta chain features in type 1 diabetes. Reverse transcription of all isolated RNA meant that expressed TCRB transcripts were sequenced. Assay: immunoSEQ multiplex PCR; the TCRdb copy retains only in-frame clones and omits some. The sample has around 300,000 clones, approximately 8% seen once. Sequencing was performed on central memory CD4+ T cells from blood. Every receptor here comes from a woman between 18 and 30 years old in good health.

This chain joins TRBV25-1 and TRBJ1-1; no reliable D call. The germline gives CDR1 MGHDK, CDR2 SYGVNS. The CDR3 totals 13 residues. V was cut by 7 bases and J by 0 bases, with 9 bases left in between. For the CDR3, the DNA is TGTGCCAGCAAGGCAGGCATGAACACTGAAGCTTTCTTT. Translating gives CASKAGMNTEAFF.

This clone has more than one count but fewer than ten. The rearrangement uses TRBV6-6 and TRBJ1-5; D not resolved. Per germline, CDR1 MNHNY and CDR2 SVGAGI (reference sequence). CDR3 length equals 14 residues. The V gene lost 5 bases and the J gene lost 3 bases, with 11 bases spanning the gap. The CDR3 sequence: CASSPYHDNQPQHF. CDR3 DNA sequence: TGTGCCAGCAGTCCTTACCATGACAATCAGCCCCAGCATTTT.

This clone was observed a few times. The gene calls are TRBV19 and TRBJ2-7; TRBD2 matches 7 bases. V lost 1 base, J lost 6 bases, and 9 bases stayed unmatched. The CDR3 is made up of 15 amino acids. Germline CDR1 reads LNHDA; CDR2 reads SQIVND (reference sequence). CDR3: CASSIAGGPVGEQYF. As DNA, the CDR3 is TGTGCCAGTAGTATAGCGGGAGGCCCCGTTGGCGAGCAGTACTTC. The variable domain in full, completed from reference TRBV19 and TRBJ2-7, reads DGGITQSPKYLFRKEGQNVTLSCEQNLNHDAMYWYRQDPGQGLRLIYYSQIVNDFQKGDIAEGYSVSREKKESFPLTVTSAQKNPTAFYLCASSIAGGPVGEQYFGPGTRLTVT.

V is TRBV7-9 and J is TRBJ2-7; D might be TRBD1 (5 bases). CDR1 is SEHNR and CDR2 is FQNEAQ in the germline V gene (reference sequence). The V gene lost 1 base and the J gene lost 3 bases, with 10 bases spanning the gap. The CDR3 is made up of 14 amino acids. CDR3 nucleotides: TGTGCCAGCAGCTTAGAGCCCAGGGTCTACGAGCAGTACTTC. Encoded protein: CASSLEPRVYEQYF.

In its sample, this clone was seen a few times. V and J are TRBV18 and TRBJ2-1; possible D gene TRBD1, 6 bases. Germline V gives CDR1 KGHSH, CDR2 LQKENI. Trimming shortened V by 2 bases and J by 6 bases, and 17 bases separated the two germline ends. There are 16 residues in the CDR3. CDR3 region: CASSPEQQGNRNEQFF. CDR3 sequence (DNA): TGTGCCAGCTCACCAGAACAGCAGGGGAACCGCAATGAGCAGTTCTTC. The variable domain in full, completed from reference TRBV18 and TRBJ2-1, reads NAGVMQNPRHLVRRRGQEARLRCSPMKGHSHVYWYRQLPEEGLKFMVYLQKENIIDESGMPKERFSAEFPKEGPSILRIQQVVRGDSAAYFCASSPEQQGNRNEQFFGPGTRLTVL.

V is TRBV7-3 and J is TRBJ2-1; no clear D gene. This CDR3 is 12 amino acids long. The germline V gene has CDR1 SGHTA and CDR2 FQGTGA. Deletions cut 6 bases from V and 6 bases from J, with 9 bases between. The CDR3 is CASSDAANEQFF. The CDR3 region has the DNA TGTGCCAGCAGTGACGCGGCCAATGAGCAGTTCTTC.

The chain links TRBV7-7 to TRBJ2-5, with 7 bases aligning to TRBD1. Trimming took 3 bases from V and 5 from J; bases not matched to a gene: 0. Germline loops: CDR1 SSHAT, CDR2 FNYEAQ (reference sequence). The CDR3 is made up of 12 amino acids. CDR3 loop: CASSFRGETQYF. CDR3 coding DNA: TGTGCCAGCAGCTTCAGGGGGGAGACCCAGTACTTC.

This clone came up a few times. V and J are TRBV5-6 and TRBJ2-2; no definite D call. Germline assignment: CDR1 SGHDT and CDR2 YYEEEE. Between the trimmed V and J ends, which lost 6 bases and 6 bases, there was a span of 21 bases. The CDR3 is 16 residues long. The CDR3 nucleotides are TGTGCCAGCACTAAAGTGGCAGACCGTCTCTCCGGGGAGCTGTTTTTT. It codes for CASTKVADRLSGELFF.

This clone has only a few counts. The CDR3 region is CSVDGGSFWGETQYF. CDR3 bases: TGCAGCGTTGACGGAGGTTCTTTTTGGGGGGAGACCCAGTACTTC. V and J are TRBV29-1 and TRBJ2-5; D may match TRBD1 or TRBD2 (5 bases each). This CDR3 is built from 15 residues. Per germline, CDR1 SQVTM and CDR2 ANQGSEA. Trimming left V 3 bases short and J 5 bases short, with 19 bases between.

The rearrangement joins TRBV7-8 to TRBJ2-7; the D gene is possibly TRBD1 (6 bases). The length of the CDR3 is 14 residues. CDR1 is SGHVS and CDR2 is FQNEAQ in the germline V gene. V dropped 4 bases and J dropped 2 bases, with 12 bases sitting between them. The CDR3 spells CASSSDSLTYEQYF. DNA for the CDR3: TGTGCCAGCAGCTCGGACAGTCTGACCTACGAGCAGTACTTC.

This clone was counted only a few times. The J gene is TRBJ1-1, the V gene TRBV5-1; TRBD1 aligns across 9 bases. The CDR3 covers 16 residues. Germline CDR1 is SGHRS and CDR2 is YFSETQ. Trimming took 3 bases from V and 0 from J; bases not matched to a gene: 6. In DNA, the CDR3 is TGCGCCAGCAGCTGGGGACAGGGCTTACTGAACACTGAAGCTTTCTTT. Translating it yields CASSWGQGLLNTEAFF. The complete variable domain, with remaining parts taken from reference TRBV5-1 and TRBJ1-1, reads KAGVTQTPRYLIKTRGQQVTLSCSPISGHRSVSWYQQTPGQGLQFLFEYFSETQRNKGNFPGRFSGRQFSNSRSEMNVSTLELGDSALYLCASSWGQGLLNTEAFFGQGTRLTVV.

In its sample, this clone was seen a few times. The chain couples TRBV5-1 to TRBJ2-2; 9 bases fit TRBD1. The CDR3 extends over 16 amino acids. CDR1 is SGHRS, CDR2 YFSETQ, per germline. The trim removed 5 bases at V and 1 base at J, leaving 6 bases unmatched. The CDR3 spells CASRPPGQGNTGELFF. In DNA form, the CDR3 reads TGCGCCAGCAGACCTCCGGGACAGGGGAACACCGGGGAGCTGTTTTTT.

In its sample, this clone was seen a few times. The V gene is TRBV19, the J gene TRBJ1-5; TRBD1 aligns across 12 bases. The CDR3 length is 17 residues. Germline CDR1 LNHDA, CDR2 SQIVND (reference sequence). V shed 3 bases and J 7 bases; nucleotides not matched to a gene: 10. CDR3: CASSMRRDRGRGQPQHF. CDR3 bases: TGTGCCAGTAGTATGCGCCGGGACAGGGGGCGCGGGCAGCCCCAGCATTTT.

This clone was observed a few times. The chain employs TRBV2 and TRBJ2-2; no definite D call. Trimming left V 5 bases short and J 2 bases short, with 6 bases between. CDR1 is SNHLY and CDR2 is FYNNEI in the germline V gene. This CDR3 has 13 residues. The CDR3 sequence is CASSIRNTGELFF. CDR3 DNA sequence: TGTGCCAGCAGTATAAGAAACACCGGGGAGCTGTTTTTT.

The chain links TRBV6-6 to TRBJ1-6, with 8 bases identical to TRBD1. CDR1 MNHNY and CDR2 SVGAGI come from the germline V gene (reference sequence). This CDR3 has 13 residues. With 7 bases clipped from V and 14 bases from J, the junction kept 10 bases outside the gene matches. CDR3 sequence: CASNQPGQETLHF. DNA for the CDR3: TGTGCCAGCAACCAACCGGGACAGGAAACCCTCCACTTT.

In this sample, this clone turned up a few times. The chain uses TRBV4-3 and TRBJ2-5, with D tentatively TRBD2 (6 bases). The J call may be incorrect, as the DNA end agrees better with TRBJ2-7. CDR3 size: 15 residues. Germline V gene data show CDR1 as LGHNA and CDR2 as YSLEER. The CDR3 loop reads CASSQDALASVEQYF. As DNA, the CDR3 is TGCGCCAGCAGCCAAGATGCCCTAGCGAGTGTCGAGCAGTACTTC.

There are a few counts of this clone. The CDR3 reads CASGLAGALNEQFF. The CDR3 DNA follows: TGTGCCAGCGGGCTAGCGGGAGCATTAAATGAGCAGTTCTTC. The chain employs TRBV9 and TRBJ2-1; TRBD2 agrees at 10 bases. The CDR3 is 14 residues long. Looked up from germline, CDR1 is SGDLS and CDR2 is YYNGEE. The V segment lost 7 bases and the J segment 7 bases; nucleotides outside the gene matches: 8.

The chain recombines TRBV4-1 with TRBJ2-7; TRBD1 aligns across 8 bases. V dropped 1 base and J dropped 6; count of bases not matched to a gene: 8. Germline assignment: CDR1 MGHRA and CDR2 YSYEKL. The CDR3 loop spans 15 amino acids. This chain's CDR3 is CASSQVSGQGLEQYF. CDR3 DNA sequence: TGCGCCAGCAGCCAAGTGTCAGGACAGGGACTCGAGCAGTACTTC.

Here the CDR3 reads CASSPSTGWGSPLHF. CDR3 bases: TGTGCCAGCAGTCCCTCGACGGGGTGGGGTTCACCCCTCCACTTT. The V and J genes are TRBV6-5 and TRBJ1-6; D not certain. The germline CDR1 and CDR2 sequences are MNHEY and SVGAGI. This CDR3 has 15 residues. V lost 5 bases and J 9 bases, leaving 17 bases between the germline ends.

The chain combines TRBV15 with TRBJ2-1; no clear D gene. The CDR3 contains 13 residues. Germline CDR1 reads LNHNV; CDR2 reads YYDKDF (reference sequence). Trimming pared 1 base from V and 10 bases from J, leaving 11 bases between. The DNA of the CDR3 is TGTGCCACCAGCAGAGTTACCGTCCAAGAGCAGTTCTTC. Translating it yields CATSRVTVQEQFF.